The text below deals with one T cell receptor beta chain. This clonotype was detected once. Its antigen remains undetermined. Base-call qualities are not available, and no considerably larger clone is one nucleotide away. Evidence from one read is weak. The treatment or condition label for this specimen denotes: live attenuated yellow fever vaccine strain. At every blood-draw timepoint, two biological replicates of bulk PBMCs were collected. PBMCs were isolated from peripheral blood using a standard Ficoll-Paque protocol. RNA was extracted with TriZol from bulk PBMCs, CD4 and CD8 fractions, and dextramer-positive and dextramer-negative fractions. TCR cDNA was synthesized by 5'RACE template switching, which introduced a universal primer site and unique molecular identifiers. Priming of cDNA synthesis was performed from both the TCR alpha and TCR beta constant segments. Library amplification involved two PCR steps, and the second step added sample barcodes and sequencing adapters. Sequencing of the libraries was done on either Illumina HiSeq 2500 (2x100 bp) or NovaSeq (2x150 bp). The study's own analysis went as follows. MIGEC was used to demultiplex reads and collapse the reads into UMI consensus sequences, and MiXCR was used for V(D)J alignment. Clonotypes responding to the vaccine were identified with edgeR on replicate PBMC samples, with the criteria of FDR below 0.01 and a log2 fold change above 5 up to day 15. Each bulk clonotype was labeled CD4 or CD8 based on which sequenced repertoire, CD4 or CD8, contained the clonotype at higher abundance. Using fastp at Q25 and MiXCR, TCRdb reprocessed the public reads and kept productive beta chains. Here each entry gathers all rows of one CDR3 protein and keeps the most common genes and DNA. The V and J calls were not made by the authors but by TCRdb's processing. Present in this sample are approximately 600,000 distinct CDR3 sequences, around an eighth of which were seen just once. The ten largest account for just under 15% of the sample.

Trimmed from V: 7 bases; trimmed from J: 3 bases; junction bases lacking a gene match: 9. CDR1 SNHLY and CDR2 FYNNEI are derived from the germline V gene. Measured from the cysteine to the phenylalanine, the CDR3 is 15 residues long. Just CDR3 DNA is preserved here, 45 bases in frame from base 1. The data belong to a study of T cells after yellow fever vaccination (dated by TCRdb to about 2019). For context, the study as a whole: Libraries from fractions with low cell numbers were prepared with the SMART-Seq v4 Ultra Low Input RNA kit. Bulk TCR alpha and beta repertoires were sequenced longitudinally to track T-cell clones before and after primary and booster YFV17D yellow fever vaccination. Two healthy male donors made up the cohort, one aged 18 to 29 years and the other aged 30 to 39 years. Blood samples were taken at several timepoints before and after primary and secondary immunization, and bulk PBMC replicates and cell subsets were isolated. The investigation overall reported the following: Because the study included only two donors, the extent to which the findings can be generalized is limited. The secondary T-cell response was found to be weaker but faster than the primary response, with a peak reached on day 5 rather than on day 15. Computational filtering was required because FACS-sorted repertoires could contain abundant contaminating clonotypes from the bulk population. A small fraction of clonotypes showed up in both the CD4 and CD8 compartments, probably as a result of convergent recombination. After the booster, most of the clones that had expanded following primary vaccination were detected again (approximately 95% of CD4 and around 88% of CD8), which suggests that memory was broadly maintained.

This receptor was identified in a young man who received the YFV17D yellow fever vaccine. Recombination connected TRBV2 to TRBJ2-7; the central 10 bases match TRBD2. This sample comprised PBMCs, obtained on the day of the yellow fever booster vaccination. The CDR3 reads as follows: CASTTSGAIFYEQYF. In nucleotide form, the sequence is TGTGCCAGCACCACTAGCGGGGCTATCTTCTACGAGCAGTACTTC.